This T cell receptor beta chain comes out of a study of molecular identifiers for immune sequencing clone quantification. Both previously described methods and listed TCR primers were employed to make bulk TCR libraries. TCRdb used MiXCR to reprocess the PCR reads, holding one entry per CDR3 protein. The profile shows about 500,000 distinct CDR3 sequences, about 25% of them singletons. Naive CD8 libraries were made from about 20,000 to 1,000,000 sorted cells, and they used 10%, 30% or 50% RNA. Naive CD8 T cells, phenotype CD8+CD4-CCR7+CD45RA+, were sorted. J lost 6 bases, V lost 0 bases, and 10 bases had no gene match. The CDR3 consists of 17 residues. From germline, CDR1 is LGHNA and CDR2 YSLEER.

This chain connects TRBV4-3 to TRBJ1-1; 10 positions agree with TRBD1. The TCR originated in a human donor in good health. Some libraries in this study had Jurkat cell RNA spiked in. Specimen: naive CD8+ T cells from blood, with Jurkat cell RNA spiked in. Indicated subset: FACS-sorted CD8+CD4-CCR7+CD45RA+ naive T cells. The chain's CDR3 is CASSQDWTGGRESEAFF. The CDR3 DNA reads TGCGCCAGCAGCCAAGATTGGACAGGGGGACGGGAGTCTGAAGCTTTCTTT.